What follows describes a single T cell receptor (beta chain). V lost 2 bases and J lost 0, with 12 bases in between. Germline V gene data show CDR1 as DFQATT and CDR2 as SNEGSKA (reference sequence). The CDR3 has 15 residues. Combining a sample-barcoded 5' primer with a J-beta primer mix, a second PCR ran for about 7 to 11 cycles. MiXCR, applied by TCRdb to the 5' RACE reads, yields one record per CDR3 protein. Of some 710,000 distinct CDR3 sequences listed, around 45% were seen once; the top ten hold approximately 18%. These data come from a study of blood T cells in healthy people across ages. The material sequenced was blood. The receptor comes from a man older than 75 in good health. This chain links TRBV20-1 with TRBJ2-3; the D gene is possibly TRBD2 (5 bases). DNA for the CDR3: TGCAGTGCTAGATCTGGAGGCCCTAGCACAGATACGCAGTATTTT. Amino acid sequence: CSARSGGPSTDTQYF.